Included here is one T cell receptor beta chain sequence, with context. It lacks a known antigen. No base-level quality is on record; no much larger clone is a single base apart. Taken from cysteine to phenylalanine, the CDR3 has 14 residues. The read is trimmed to its CDR3 DNA, 42 bases read in frame from base 1. According to the germline V gene (reference sequence), CDR1 reads MNHEY and CDR2 reads SMNVEV. Trimming takes 5 bases off V and 3 bases off J; junction bases not matched to a gene: 5. This entry comes from a study of cytomegalovirus exposure and HLA in healthy donors (dated by TCRdb to 2016 to 2017). Turning to the overall study: An earlier analysis of some 550 of the donors reported 250 to 300 Gb of sequence data and 100 million to 130 million unique TCR beta sequences from about 179 million T cells. Approximately 300 gigabases of sequencing data and around 80 million unique TCR sequences made up an early release that covered nearly 650 HLA-typed donors. The genetic ancestry cluster associated with self-reported Caucasian donors included approximately 85% of the roughly 400 genotyped donors. The aim of the study was to test whether cataloging public T cell receptors could identify signatures of past pathogen exposure. Using immunosequencing, the study profiled T cell repertoires from about 620 subjects and related those repertoires to cytomegalovirus serostatus. A separate validation cohort of roughly 110 different subjects was used in addition to the roughly 700-subject first cohort. To predict cytomegalovirus infection status, the study brought together high-throughput TCR immunosequencing, statistical association of individual TCRs with disease status, and machine learning. In a later analysis, previously published TCR beta repertoires from 666 donors were re-analyzed and high-resolution HLA genotyping was added so that TCR occurrence patterns could be studied. Rather than drawing on any new phenotypic data, the later analysis identified candidate immune exposures from TCR beta sequences and the way those sequences occurred across donors. An earlier analysis of several hundred of the donors applied high-throughput TCR beta sequencing to assess whether each TCR beta V gene segment acted as functional or pseudogenic. Alongside the repertoire data, information on donor age, sex, ethnicity and CMV serostatus was compiled. A later genetic analysis took genome-wide SNP genotypes for 398 of the 666 donors and used that subset as a discovery cohort. Every discovery cohort repertoire had been produced on one sequencing platform. Both class I and class II loci were covered by HLA typing, at four-digit resolution. The number of typed donors differed by locus: about 629-630 for A, B, C, DRB1 and DQB1; approximately 540 for DQA1; approximately 600 for DPA1; and 400 to 480 for DPB1. Roughly five DR-DQ haplotypes were handled as single units for association and clustering because linkage in the cohort was strong. Among 300 to 450 genotyped donors of the cohort, an average of around 240,000 unique TCR beta nucleotide sequences were sequenced per donor, about a sixth of them non-productive.

Library preparation employed the immunoSEQ multiplex PCR assay. For the multiplex PCR, a mixture combining 60 forward primers for TCR Vbeta segments and 13 reverse primers for TCR Jbeta segments was used. The CDR3 region of rearranged TCR beta genes was amplified from genomic DNA with a multiplex PCR assay. On the Illumina HiSeq System, the amplified TCR beta libraries were sequenced as 87-base-pair reads. From the authors' description of their analysis: In a later analysis, approximately 74 million unique TCR beta chains were counted across the approximately 670 repertoires, and roughly 9.9 million of these chains were shared by at least two donors. A nearest-neighbor algorithm error-corrected the raw reads and collapsed the reads into unique sequences, merging closely related sequences to remove PCR and sequencing errors. V, D and J gene segments were assigned by aligning CDR3 sequences to IMGT reference sequences. For a sequence to be retained, at least a six-nucleotide match to both a V gene segment and a J gene segment was required. Rearrangements were called productive when the CDR3 lacked stop codons and stayed in frame with V and J; all others were non-productive. Following IMGT convention, CDR3 was defined as the stretch from the second conserved V-encoded cysteine to the conserved J-encoded phenylalanine. In an earlier analysis of more than 550 of the donors, sequences lacking an unambiguous match to a single V gene segment were excluded. In an earlier analysis of more than 500 of the donors, a V segment was called functional when productive rearrangements were above 56.7%, and segregating when the standard deviation between donors exceeded 5%. A statistical classification framework was built for diagnosing cytomegalovirus status from the catalog of TCR beta chain sequences. In a later analysis, TCR nucleotide sequences were compared against IMGT/GENE-DB human TR gene sequences so that V and J genes could be assigned. In a later analysis, CDR3 sequences and most-parsimonious VDJ recombination scenarios were assigned using the TCRdist pipeline. In a later analysis, every TCR beta chain was defined by the combination of its CDR3 amino acid sequence and its V-gene family, and reads without a unique V-gene family were dropped. As a way to deal with suspected cross-contamination and a sequencing artifact, a later analysis dropped nearly 600 nucleotide sequences that were highly shared and had low generation probability. In a later analysis, a clonal expansion index for each public chain was calculated from normalized within-repertoire ranks of inferred template counts. In a later analysis, generation probabilities were computed using a VDJ recombination model fitted to out-of-frame rearrangements, and the results were checked against IGoR. In a later analysis, TCR-TCR, TCR-HLA and TCR-CMV co-occurrence was scored with hypergeometric tests, and a repertoire-size bias correction was applied to TCR pairs. To estimate false discovery rates, a later analysis permuted the HLA or CMV assignments 20 times. In a later analysis, co-occurring TCRs were grouped using DBSCAN, and TCRdist sequence similarity was added for clustering within HLA-allele-positive subsets. For co-occurrence clustering, repertoires with fewer than 30,000 or more than 120,000 public chains were excluded, along with a handful of repertoires with anomalous nucleotide sharing. TCRdb mirrors the immuneACCESS table, restricted to in-frame sequences. Some clones are absent from its copies; in checked studies, under half trace to an unresolved V gene, and the reason for the others is unknown. Clonal size and the V and J genes are those of that table, whereas D and trimming came from the DNA. The sample table shows about 120,000 clones, and roughly 75% are seen once. Around 3.3% of the sample rests with the top ten.

The research as a whole found: A later analysis found that HLA-associated TCR beta chains were more clonally expanded and had lower generation probabilities than equally common non-associated chains. At a false discovery rate of 0.05, a later analysis linked some 18,000 TCR beta sequences to specific HLA alleles. The classifier was reported to diagnose cytomegalovirus status with high specificity and sensitivity in both the original cohort and the validation cohort. The 87-base-pair reads could not distinguish some IMGT-functional V segments, including TRBV6-2 and TRBV6-3, so those segments were excluded. The earlier analysis of 587 of the donors excluded around 17 rarely observed V segments, including chromosome 9 orphons, because counts were too low. Linkage disequilibrium might explain the correlated functional status among segregating V segments, but an unknown experimental factor could not be excluded. In vitro tests confirmed that a few of the cytomegalovirus-associated TCR beta chains recognize cytomegalovirus antigens. In a later genetic analysis, a missense DCLRE1C variant was associated with V-gene and J-gene trimming of TCR beta chains, and the association was replicated in an independent cohort. A further reported finding was that TCR beta sequences accurately predicted the HLA-A and HLA-B alleles for most subjects in the first cohort. Because some donors lacked HLA typing at each locus, the association tests relied only on the typed subset. For the cohort, immune exposure information was limited to CMV serostatus. In a later genetic analysis, fewer N-insertions in productive TCRs were reported among donors in an Asian-associated ancestry cluster than the roughly 700-donor mean. In an earlier analysis of more than 500 of the donors, most TCR beta V segments appeared in productive rearrangements about 87% or about 30% of the time, broadly matching IMGT annotations. Strong co-occurrence of HLA alleles, especially DR and DQ, made assigning TCR associations to individual alleles difficult. The study listed 150 to 200 TCR beta chains as associated with cytomegalovirus. Only TCR beta chains were sequenced in this cohort, and the absence of alpha or paired-chain data limited detectable features. The authors suggested that the approach could potentially be extended to other disease states and immunological phenotypes. A cluster of highly shared sequence variants was judged likely to be a technical artifact of the sequencing pipeline. Presence/absence analyses assumed roughly uniform sequencing depth across donors, an assumption that may not hold. In a later analysis, TCR association rates were found to vary across HLA loci, with the most associated TCRs seen for DRB1 alleles and the fewest for HLA-C alleles. Most CMV-associated TCR beta chains appeared to be HLA-restricted in a later analysis, and the HLA associations seemed to be driven largely by CMV exposure. A later analysis reported that several top co-occurrence clusters appeared linked to parvovirus B19, influenza, CMV and Epstein-Barr virus. Most TCR sequences were seen in very few donors, while some public TCRs were found in many individuals.

The cohort comprised approximately 700 healthy bone marrow donors. All cohort members were sampled while nominally healthy, although unrecorded immune exposures were likely present. The donor tested CMV seronegative, placing the donor among the 350 or so seronegative members of the cohort. Each donor provided a peripheral blood sample, and peripheral blood mononuclear cells were used for TCR beta sequencing. Genomic DNA extraction from the blood cell samples was performed with the Qiagen DNeasy Blood Extraction Kit. Sequencing was carried out using PBMCs. The receptor comes from a woman in her forties or fifties in good health and CMV-seronegative. The sequence joins TRBV27 to TRBJ2-3; the central 7 bases match TRBD2. Here the CDR3 is given as CASSRGAGTDTQYF. The DNA sequence follows: TGTGCCAGCAGTCGGGGAGCGGGGACAGATACGCAGTATTTT.